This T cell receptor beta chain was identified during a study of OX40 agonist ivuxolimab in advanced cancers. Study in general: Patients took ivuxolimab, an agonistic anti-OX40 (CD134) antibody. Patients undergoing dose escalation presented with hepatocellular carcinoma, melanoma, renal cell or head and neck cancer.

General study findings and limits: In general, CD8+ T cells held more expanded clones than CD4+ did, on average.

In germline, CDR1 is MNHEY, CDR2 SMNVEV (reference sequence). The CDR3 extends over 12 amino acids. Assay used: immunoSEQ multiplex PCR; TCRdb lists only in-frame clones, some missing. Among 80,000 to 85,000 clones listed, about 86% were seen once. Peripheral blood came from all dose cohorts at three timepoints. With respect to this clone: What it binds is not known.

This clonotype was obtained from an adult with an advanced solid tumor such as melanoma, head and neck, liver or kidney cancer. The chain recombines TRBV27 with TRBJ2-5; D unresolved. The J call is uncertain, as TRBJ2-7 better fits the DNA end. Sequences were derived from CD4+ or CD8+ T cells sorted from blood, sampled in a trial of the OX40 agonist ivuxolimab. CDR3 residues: CASRSVGYEQYF. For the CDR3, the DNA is TGTGCCAGCAGGTCGGTGGGGTACGAGCAGTACTTC.